These 30 T cell receptor beta chains came from one sample sequenced in a study of cytomegalovirus exposure and HLA in healthy donors. PCR was performed using 60 Vbeta and 13 Jbeta primers. Method: immunoSEQ multiplex PCR; TCRdb's copy keeps in-frame clones and lacks some. The table lists 150,000 to 200,000 clones, 60% to 80% of them singletons. Sequencing was carried out using PBMCs. The receptors originated from a middle-aged man in good health and CMV-seronegative.

The chain recombines TRBV6-5 with TRBJ2-7, with D maybe TRBD2 (7 bases). Trimming took 5 bases from V and 2 from J, leaving 13 bases between them. The CDR3 contains 14 residues. The V gene's germline CDR1 is MNHEY and CDR2 SVGAGI. Here the CDR3 reads CASSKGGDTYEQYF. CDR3 nucleotides: TGTGCCAGCAGTAAAGGGGGGGACACCTACGAGCAGTACTTC.

This clone appeared a few times. This chain connects TRBV2 to TRBJ2-2; D possibly corresponds to TRBD1 (6 bases). This CDR3 spans 17 amino acids. CDR1 is SNHLY, CDR2 FYNNEI, per germline. V dropped 5 bases and J dropped 5 bases, with 21 bases sitting between them. CDR3 protein: CASSTSGRQGRTGELFF. The CDR3 DNA follows: TGTGCCAGCAGTACATCAGGCAGGCAGGGGAGAACCGGGGAGCTGTTTTTT.

This chain joins TRBV11-2 and TRBJ2-7, with D possibly being TRBD1 (8 bases). Germline CDR1 reads SGHAT; CDR2 reads FQNNGV. This CDR3 has 16 amino acids. V dropped 2 bases and J dropped 2 bases, with 16 bases sitting between them. The CDR3 is CASSLNKQGGTYEQYF. The CDR3 DNA sequence: TGTGCCAGCAGCTTAAATAAACAGGGGGGGACCTACGAGCAGTACTTC.

The rearrangement joins TRBV7-9 to TRBJ1-1, with D unresolved. Germline V gene lookup returns CDR1 SEHNR and CDR2 FQNEAQ (reference sequence). The CDR3 spans 14 residues. The germline V and J ends were trimmed by 4 bases and 0 bases, with 9 bases remaining between them. CDR3 nucleotide sequence: TGTGCCAGCAGCTCCTACCGGGTGAACACTGAAGCTTTCTTT. Protein product: CASSSYRVNTEAFF.

The V and J genes are TRBV30 and TRBJ1-6; 7 bases are a match to TRBD1. The junction had 9 bases not matched to a gene; V was cut back by 3 bases and J by 7 bases. This CDR3 spans 15 amino acids. From germline, CDR1 is GTSNPN and CDR2 SVGIG (reference sequence). CDR3 DNA: TGTGCCTGGAGCGAAACAGGGGTGGGCAATTCACCCCTCCACTTT. This encodes CAWSETGVGNSPLHF.

The V and J genes are TRBV6-6 and TRBJ2-7, with 9 bases lining up with TRBD1. Trimming removed 5 bases from V and 2 bases from J; junction bases left unmatched: 10. Germline V gene lookup returns CDR1 MNHNY and CDR2 SVGAGI (reference sequence). The CDR3 is 16 residues long. CDR3 sequence reads: CASSVRPGQGAYEQYF. CDR3 in DNA: TGTGCCAGCAGTGTAAGACCGGGACAGGGCGCCTACGAGCAGTACTTC.

The rearrangement links TRBV10-3 to TRBJ2-2; D remains ambiguous. Trimming took 1 base from V and 4 from J, leaving 7 bases between them. The CDR3 spans 14 residues. Germline V gives CDR1 ENHRY, CDR2 SYGVKD. CDR3 in DNA: TGTGCCATCAGTGAGTTCCCCAGCACCGGGGAGCTGTTTTTT. Protein: CAISEFPSTGELFF.

This clone was recorded only once. The rearrangement links TRBV5-4 to TRBJ2-7; possibly TRBD2 for D (5 bases). The ends were cut back, 3 bases at V and 1 base at J, with 17 bases in the middle. The CDR3 runs 16 residues. Per the germline V gene, CDR1 is SGHNT and CDR2 is YYREEE (reference sequence). CDR3 loop: CASSSPYSGVSYEQYF. The CDR3 coding sequence is TGTGCCAGCAGCTCCCCCTACTCCGGGGTTTCCTACGAGCAGTACTTC.

V gene TRBV6-6 combines with J gene TRBJ2-2; TRBD1 matches 7 bases. The ends lost 6 bases at V and 3 bases at J; junction bases unmatched: 7. The CDR3 runs to 15 residues. Germline V gives CDR1 MNHNY, CDR2 SVGAGI (reference sequence). CDR3 nucleotides: TGTGCCAGCAGATGGACAGGTCGGGACACCGGGGAGCTGTTTTTT. The encoded protein is CASRWTGRDTGELFF.

The rearrangement uses TRBV6-1 and TRBJ1-2; D is perhaps TRBD1 (5 bases). This CDR3 comprises 13 residues. V was pared by 3 bases and J by 0 bases, with 5 bases between. The germline CDR1 and CDR2 sequences are MNHNS and SASEGT. The CDR3 reads CASSEDTNYGYTF. The CDR3 nucleotides are TGTGCCAGCAGTGAGGACACTAACTATGGCTACACCTTC.

The genes are TRBV19 and TRBJ2-1; D may be TRBD2 (6 bases). V was cut by 4 bases and J by 6 bases, with 19 bases left in between. Germline CDR1 is LNHDA and CDR2 is SQIVND (reference sequence). The CDR3 is 16 residues long. The CDR3 protein is CASSTSEAIPLNEQFF. The CDR3 DNA reads TGTGCCAGTAGTACTAGCGAAGCGATCCCACTCAATGAGCAGTTCTTC.

This clone was seen only a few times. The chain is built from TRBV10-3 and TRBJ2-7, with D possibly being TRBD2 (6 bases). The CDR3 has 11 residues. V lost 5 bases and J 6 bases, leaving 8 bases between the germline ends. Germline V gene lookup returns CDR1 ENHRY and CDR2 SYGVKD. The CDR3 coding sequence is TGTGCCATCAGTCAGGGAGGCGAGCAGTACTTC. Translation: CAISQGGEQYF.

The chain couples TRBV4-3 to TRBJ2-1; 10 bases match TRBD2. This CDR3 comprises 17 residues. The ends lost 0 bases at V and 5 bases at J; junction bases unmatched: 7. Looked up from germline, CDR1 is LGHNA and CDR2 is YSLEER. The CDR3: CASSQDSPSGRNNEQFF. The CDR3 nucleotides read TGCGCCAGCAGCCAAGATTCTCCTAGCGGGAGAAACAATGAGCAGTTCTTC.

J is TRBJ2-7 and V is TRBV21-1; no check of the table's D call, TRBD1, against the DNA was made. TRBV21-1 is a known pseudogene. The CDR3 has 14 amino acids. The CDR3 nucleotides are TGTGCCAGCAGCGGGCCCCGGGACAGCTACGAGCAGTACTTC. Amino acids: CASSGPRDSYEQYF.

This sequence joins TRBV5-1 and TRBJ2-1; 8 nucleotides match TRBD2. CDR3 length: 16 amino acids. Unmatched junction bases numbered 5, after V lost 2 bases and J lost 1 base. In germline, CDR1 is SGHRS, CDR2 YFSETQ. CDR3 region: CASSFGGAGSYNEQFF. DNA for the CDR3: TGCGCCAGCAGCTTCGGGGGGGCTGGTTCCTACAATGAGCAGTTCTTC.

The chain carries TRBV5-6 and TRBJ2-2, with a tentative D call TRBD2 (6 bases). Germline V CDR1 and CDR2: SGHDT, YYEEEE. Trimming stripped 5 bases from V and 1 base from J, with 18 bases between. This CDR3 region has 17 residues. CDR3 region: CASSLIRDFVNTGELFF. CDR3 sequence (DNA): TGTGCCAGCAGTTTGATCCGGGACTTCGTGAACACCGGGGAGCTGTTTTTT.

This sequence joins TRBV21-1 and TRBJ2-7; the DNA was not compared with TRBD2, the D call given in the table. TRBV21-1 is a pseudogene. CDR3 length: 17 residues. The CDR3 is CASSIGTSGEVYYEQYF. The CDR3 nucleotides are TGTGCCAGCAGCATCGGGACTAGCGGGGAGGTTTATTACGAGCAGTACTTC.

As to this clone: Its ends do not fully match the called genes, so a read error is possible. V and J are TRBV7-9 and TRBJ1-5, with 8 bases fitting TRBD1. The CDR3 is 16 amino acids. Germline V gives CDR1 SEHNR, CDR2 FQNEAQ (reference sequence). The CDR3: CSSSFYGQGGNQPQHF. The CDR3 DNA follows: TGTTCCAGCAGCTTTTATGGACAGGGAGGCAATCAGCCCCAGCATTTT.

CDR3 sequence reads: CASSPRHRGGDYNEQFF. As DNA, the CDR3 is TGTGCCAGCAGCCCCCGACATCGGGGGGGGGATTACAATGAGCAGTTCTTC. This chain joins TRBV9 and TRBJ2-1; TRBD2 aligns across 8 bases. Germline V gene sequence: CDR1 SGDLS, CDR2 YYNGEE. The J segment lost 4 bases and the V segment lost 4 bases, leaving 13 bases of the junction unmatched. This CDR3 is 17 amino acids long.

This chain links TRBV6-1 with TRBJ2-7, with 9 bases lining up with TRBD1. Germline V gives CDR1 MNHNS, CDR2 SASEGT. This CDR3 region has 14 residues. V shed 8 bases and J 5 bases; nucleotides not matched to a gene: 10. In nucleotides, the CDR3 is TGTGCCAGCCAAACCGGGACAGGGAGGAACGAGCAGTACTTC. Amino acid sequence: CASQTGTGRNEQYF.

The chain couples TRBV9 to TRBJ2-7; 11 bases are shared with TRBD2. This CDR3 contains 15 residues. V lost 3 bases to trimming and J lost 3 bases; unmatched junction nucleotides: 5. Germline-derived CDR1 and CDR2 are SGDLS and YYNGEE. CDR3 residues: CASSATGTSGYEQYF. For the CDR3, the DNA is TGTGCCAGCAGCGCTACCGGGACTAGCGGCTACGAGCAGTACTTC.

This clone showed up just a few times. V usage is TRBV4-1 and J usage is TRBJ2-7; TRBD2 matches 8 bases. The CDR3 extends over 17 amino acids. Trimming cost V 3 bases and J 7 bases; bases outside gene matches: 17. Germline CDR1 reads MGHRA; CDR2 reads YSYEKL. The CDR3 protein is CASSQGPGAGAFFEQYF. DNA of the CDR3: TGCGCCAGCAGCCAGGGCCCGGGAGCGGGGGCCTTCTTTGAGCAGTACTTC.

The V call is TRBV5-4, the J call TRBJ2-7; D possibly corresponds to TRBD1 (5 bases). This CDR3 spans 13 amino acids. The V end was cut by 2 bases, the J end by 2 bases, with 8 bases between. Per the germline V gene, CDR1 is SGHNT and CDR2 is YYREEE (reference sequence). The DNA of the CDR3 is TGTGCCAGCAGCTTCGACAGTCCCTACGAGCAGTACTTC. Amino acid sequence: CASSFDSPYEQYF.

A few counts support this clone. This CDR3 is also generated by other DNA sequences in the sample. The rearrangement joins TRBV5-1 to TRBJ1-1; 8 bases agree with TRBD1. From germline, CDR1 is SGHRS and CDR2 YFSETQ. V dropped 3 bases and J dropped 4; count of bases not matched to a gene: 5. The CDR3 contains 14 residues. The CDR3 reads CASSSQTGGTEAFF. CDR3 in DNA: TGCGCCAGCAGCTCGCAAACAGGGGGCACTGAAGCTTTCTTT.

The V and J genes are TRBV7-3 and TRBJ2-3; TRBD2 matches at 14 bases. The CDR3 contains 20 residues. The V gene's germline CDR1 is SGHTA and CDR2 FQGTGA. Trimming took 5 bases from V and 1 from J; bases not matched to a gene: 14. CDR3 in DNA: TGTGCCAGCAGCAAAAGGGCGGGACTAGCGGGAGATGTGCGCACAGATACGCAGTATTTT. It encodes CASSKRAGLAGDVRTDTQYF.

This clone appeared a single time. V is TRBV9 and J is TRBJ2-2; D remains ambiguous. Germline V lookup: CDR1 SGDLS, CDR2 YYNGEE. The CDR3 loop spans 16 amino acids. Between the trimmed V and J ends, which lost 6 bases and 1 base, there was a span of 16 bases. CDR3 nucleotide sequence: TGTGCCAGCATGCCCACCGTGGGCGAGAACACCGGGGAGCTGTTTTTT. Its protein product is CASMPTVGENTGELFF. Using reference TRBV9 and TRBJ2-2 for the parts outside the CDR3, the full variable domain is DSGVTQTPKHLITATGQRVTLRCSPRSGDLSVYWYQQSLDQGLQFLIQYYNGEERAKGNILERFSAQQFPDLHSELNLSSLELGDSALYFCASMPTVGENTGELFFGEGSRLTVL.

The chain combines TRBV10-3 with TRBJ2-5, with D possibly matching TRBD1 (6 bases). Trimming removed 3 bases at V and 5 bases at J, with 13 bases between. The CDR3 extends over 14 amino acids. CDR1 and CDR2 (germline): ENHRY, SYGVKD. CDR3 nucleotide sequence: TGTGCCATCAGTGAAACTACAGGGCTGGAGACCCAGTACTTC. It encodes CAISETTGLETQYF.

V gene TRBV6-5 combines with J gene TRBJ2-1, with 10 nucleotides matching TRBD2. This CDR3 has 12 residues. Germline loops: CDR1 MNHEY, CDR2 SVGAGI. Trimming at V came to 5 bases and at J to 10 bases, leaving 2 bases not matched to a gene. The CDR3 loop is CASSLAGDEQFF. CDR3 DNA sequence: TGTGCCAGCAGTCTAGCGGGGGACGAGCAGTTCTTC.

J is TRBJ2-5 and V is TRBV6-5; no clear D. Germline V gene data show CDR1 as MNHEY and CDR2 as SVGAGI. The CDR3 is made up of 14 amino acids. Deletions cut 2 bases from V and 1 base from J, with 8 bases between. DNA of the CDR3: TGTGCCAGCAGTTACCTAGATACCCAAGAGACCCAGTACTTC. It is translated as CASSYLDTQETQYF.

This chain joins TRBV12-5 and TRBJ2-3; 7 bases fit TRBD1. The trim removed 5 bases at V and 7 bases at J, leaving 3 bases unmatched. Germline V gene lookup returns CDR1 LGHNT and CDR2 FRNRAP. The CDR3 spans 12 residues. CDR3 region: CASGVTGNTQYF. CDR3 coding DNA: TGTGCTAGTGGTGTGACAGGGAATACGCAGTATTTT. Using reference TRBV12-5 and TRBJ2-3 for the parts outside the CDR3, the full variable domain is DARVTQTPRHKVTEMGQEVTMRCQPILGHNTVFWYRQTMMQGLELLAYFRNRAPLDDSGMPKDRFSAEMPDATLATLKIQPSEPRDSAVYFCASGVTGNTQYFGPGTRLTVL.